This paragraph covers one T cell receptor (beta chain) sequence. Data came from immunoSEQ multiplex PCR; TCRdb stores just in-frame clones and leaves some out. The sample has tens of thousands of clones, roughly 91% seen once. This entry comes from a study of T cell changes during pregnancy in multiple sclerosis. The CDR3 consists of 15 residues. V gave up 1 base and J gave up 3 bases, with 12 bases separating them. Germline assignment: CDR1 SGHVS and CDR2 FQNEAQ. Sequencing was performed on peripheral blood, taken in the third trimester of pregnancy. The receptor comes from a female donor in good health, enrolled as a control in a pregnancy study. The V gene is TRBV7-8, the J gene TRBJ1-1, with D perhaps matching TRBD1 (6 bases). The CDR3 DNA is TGTGCCAGCAGCTTAGGTGACAGGATCTACACTGAAGCTTTCTTT. The encoded protein is CASSLGDRIYTEAFF.